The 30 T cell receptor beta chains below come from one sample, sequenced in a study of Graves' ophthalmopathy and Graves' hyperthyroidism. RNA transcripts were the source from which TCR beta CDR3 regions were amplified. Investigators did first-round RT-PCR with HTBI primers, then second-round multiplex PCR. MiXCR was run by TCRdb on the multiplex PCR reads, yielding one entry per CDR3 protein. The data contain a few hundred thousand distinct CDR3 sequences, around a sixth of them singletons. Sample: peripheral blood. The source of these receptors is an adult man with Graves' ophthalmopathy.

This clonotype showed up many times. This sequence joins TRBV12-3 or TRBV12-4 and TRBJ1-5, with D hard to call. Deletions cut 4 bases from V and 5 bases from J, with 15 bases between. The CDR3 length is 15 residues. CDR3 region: CASSSEGLDHQPQHF. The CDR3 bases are TGTGCCAGCAGTTCCGAGGGTTTGGATCATCAGCCCCAGCATTTT.

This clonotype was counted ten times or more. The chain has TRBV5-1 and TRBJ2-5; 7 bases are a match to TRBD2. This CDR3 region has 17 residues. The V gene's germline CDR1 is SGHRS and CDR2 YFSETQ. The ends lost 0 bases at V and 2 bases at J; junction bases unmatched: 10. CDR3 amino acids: CASSLGYQTSRQETQYF. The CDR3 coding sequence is TGCGCCAGCAGCTTGGGCTATCAGACTAGCAGACAAGAGACCCAGTACTTC. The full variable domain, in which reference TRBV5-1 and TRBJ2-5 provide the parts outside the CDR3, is KAGVTQTPRYLIKTRGQQVTLSCSPISGHRSVSWYQQTPGQGLQFLFEYFSETQRNKGNFPGRFSGRQFSNSRSEMNVSTLELGDSALYLCASSLGYQTSRQETQYFGPGTRLLVL.

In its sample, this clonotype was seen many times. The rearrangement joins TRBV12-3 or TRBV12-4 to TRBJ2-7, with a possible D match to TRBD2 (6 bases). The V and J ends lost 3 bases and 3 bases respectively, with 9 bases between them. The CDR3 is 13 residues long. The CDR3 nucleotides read TGTGCCAGCAGTTTCGGCGGGATCTACGAGCAGTACTTC. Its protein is CASSFGGIYEQYF.

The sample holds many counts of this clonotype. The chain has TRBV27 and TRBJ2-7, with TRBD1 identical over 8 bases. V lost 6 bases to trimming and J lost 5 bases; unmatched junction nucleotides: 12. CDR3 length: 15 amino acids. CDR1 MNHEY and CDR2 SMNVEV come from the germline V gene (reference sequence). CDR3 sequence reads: CASSRRTGWIHEQYF. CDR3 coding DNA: TGTGCCAGCAGCCGACGGACAGGGTGGATCCACGAGCAGTACTTC.

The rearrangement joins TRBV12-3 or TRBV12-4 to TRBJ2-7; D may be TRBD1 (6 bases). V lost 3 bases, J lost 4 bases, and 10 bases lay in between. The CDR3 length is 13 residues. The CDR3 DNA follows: TGTGCCAGCAGTTTCGGGGACACGTACGAGCAGTACTTC. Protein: CASSFGDTYEQYF.

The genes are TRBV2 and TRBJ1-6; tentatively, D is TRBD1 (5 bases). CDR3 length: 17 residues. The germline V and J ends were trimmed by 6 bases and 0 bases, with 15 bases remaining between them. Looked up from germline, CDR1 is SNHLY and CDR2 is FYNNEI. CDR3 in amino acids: CASSTGTPSSYNSPLHF. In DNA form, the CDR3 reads TGTGCCAGCAGCACCGGGACTCCGAGCTCCTATAATTCACCCCTCCACTTT.

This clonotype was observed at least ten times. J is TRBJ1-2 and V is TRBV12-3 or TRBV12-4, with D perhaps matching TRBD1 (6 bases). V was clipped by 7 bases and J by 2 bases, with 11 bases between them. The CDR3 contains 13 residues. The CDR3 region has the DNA TGTGCCAGCAAACCAACAGGGAACTATGGCTACACCTTC. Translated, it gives CASKPTGNYGYTF.

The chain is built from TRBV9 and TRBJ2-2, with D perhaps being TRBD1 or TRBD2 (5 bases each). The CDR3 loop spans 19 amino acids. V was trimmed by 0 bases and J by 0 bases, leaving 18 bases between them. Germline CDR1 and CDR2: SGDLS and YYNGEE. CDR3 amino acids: CASSVGGWWGTANTGELFF. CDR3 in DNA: TGTGCCAGCAGCGTAGGAGGCTGGTGGGGGACGGCGAACACCGGGGAGCTGTTTTTT.

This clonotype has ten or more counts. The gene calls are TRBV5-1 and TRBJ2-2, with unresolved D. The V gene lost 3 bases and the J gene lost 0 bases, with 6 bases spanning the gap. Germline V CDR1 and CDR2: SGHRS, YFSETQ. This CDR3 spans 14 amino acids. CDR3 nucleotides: TGCGCCAGCAGCTCCACTACGAACACCGGGGAGCTGTTTTTT. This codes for CASSSTTNTGELFF.

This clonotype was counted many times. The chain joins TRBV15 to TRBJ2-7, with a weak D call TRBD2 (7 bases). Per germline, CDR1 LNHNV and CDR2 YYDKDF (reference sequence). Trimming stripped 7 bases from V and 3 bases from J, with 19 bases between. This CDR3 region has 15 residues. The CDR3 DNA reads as TGTGCCACCACCGCACGTGAGGGGGGGCTCTACGAGCAGTACTTC. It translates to CATTAREGGLYEQYF. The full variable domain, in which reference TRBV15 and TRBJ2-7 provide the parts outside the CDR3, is DAMVIQNPRYQVTQFGKPVTLSCSQTLNHNVMYWYQQKSSQAPKLLFHYYDKDFNNEADTPDNFQSRRPNTSFCFLDIRSPGLGDTAMYLCATTAREGGLYEQYFGPGTRLTVT.

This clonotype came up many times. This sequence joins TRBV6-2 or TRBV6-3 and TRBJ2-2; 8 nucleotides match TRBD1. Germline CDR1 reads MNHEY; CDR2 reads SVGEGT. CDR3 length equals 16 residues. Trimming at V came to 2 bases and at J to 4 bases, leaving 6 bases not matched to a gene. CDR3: CASSYPGQGGTGELFF. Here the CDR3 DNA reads TGTGCCAGCAGTTACCCCGGACAGGGAGGCACCGGGGAGCTGTTTTTT.

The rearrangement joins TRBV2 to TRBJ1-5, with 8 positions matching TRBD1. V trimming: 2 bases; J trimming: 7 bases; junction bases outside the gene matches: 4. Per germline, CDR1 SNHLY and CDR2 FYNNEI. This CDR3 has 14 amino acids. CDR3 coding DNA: TGTGCCAGCAGTGAATTGACAGGGGAACAGCCCCAGCATTTT. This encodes CASSELTGEQPQHF.

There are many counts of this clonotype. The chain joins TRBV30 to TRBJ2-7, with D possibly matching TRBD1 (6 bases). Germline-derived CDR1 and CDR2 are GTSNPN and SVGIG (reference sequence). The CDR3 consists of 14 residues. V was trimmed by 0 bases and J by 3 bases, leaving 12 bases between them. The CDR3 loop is CAWSVDFRGYEQYF. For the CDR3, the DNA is TGTGCCTGGAGTGTAGATTTCAGGGGCTACGAGCAGTACTTC.

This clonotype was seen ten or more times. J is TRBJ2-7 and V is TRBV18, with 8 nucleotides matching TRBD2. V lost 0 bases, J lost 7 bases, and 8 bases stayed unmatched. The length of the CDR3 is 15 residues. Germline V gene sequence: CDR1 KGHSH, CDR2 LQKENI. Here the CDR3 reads CASSPPIAGRIEQYF. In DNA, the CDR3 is TGTGCCAGCTCACCACCGATAGCGGGACGCATTGAGCAGTACTTC. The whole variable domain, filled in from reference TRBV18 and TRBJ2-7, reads NAGVMQNPRHLVRRRGQEARLRCSPMKGHSHVYWYRQLPEEGLKFMVYLQKENIIDESGMPKERFSAEFPKEGPSILRIQQVVRGDSAAYFCASSPPIAGRIEQYFGPGTRLTVT.

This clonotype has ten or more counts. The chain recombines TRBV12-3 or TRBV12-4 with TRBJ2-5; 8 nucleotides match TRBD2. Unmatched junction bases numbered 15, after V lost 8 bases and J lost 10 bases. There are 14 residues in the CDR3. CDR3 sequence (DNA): TGTGCCAGCTCCTTACTTACGGGAGGGGAGGACCAGTACTTC. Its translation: CASSLLTGGEDQYF.

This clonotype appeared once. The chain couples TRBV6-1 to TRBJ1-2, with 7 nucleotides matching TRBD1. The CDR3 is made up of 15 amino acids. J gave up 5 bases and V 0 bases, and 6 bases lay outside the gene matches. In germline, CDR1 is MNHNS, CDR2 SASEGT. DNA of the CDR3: TGTGCCAGCAGTGAAGCTAGAGGGACAGCATATGGCTACACCTTC. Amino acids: CASSEARGTAYGYTF.

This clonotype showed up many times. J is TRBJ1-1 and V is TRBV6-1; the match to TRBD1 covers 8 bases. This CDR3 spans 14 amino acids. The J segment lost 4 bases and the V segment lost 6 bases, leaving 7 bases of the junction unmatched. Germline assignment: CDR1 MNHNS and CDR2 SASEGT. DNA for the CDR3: TGTGCCAGCAGCGATAGAACAGGGGGCACTGAAGCTTTCTTT. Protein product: CASSDRTGGTEAFF.

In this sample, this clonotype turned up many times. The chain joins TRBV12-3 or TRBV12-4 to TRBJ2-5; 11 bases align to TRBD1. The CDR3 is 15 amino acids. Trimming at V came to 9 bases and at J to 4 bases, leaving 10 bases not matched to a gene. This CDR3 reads CASNFGTGGAETQYF. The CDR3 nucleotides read TGTGCCAGTAACTTCGGGACAGGGGGAGCAGAGACCCAGTACTTC.

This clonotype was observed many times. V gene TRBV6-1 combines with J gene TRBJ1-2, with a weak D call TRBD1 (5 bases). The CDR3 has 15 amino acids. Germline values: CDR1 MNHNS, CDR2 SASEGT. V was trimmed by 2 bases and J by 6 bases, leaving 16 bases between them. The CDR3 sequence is CASSESGESADGYTF. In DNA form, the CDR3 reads TGTGCCAGCAGTGAATCGGGGGAATCGGCGGATGGCTACACCTTC.

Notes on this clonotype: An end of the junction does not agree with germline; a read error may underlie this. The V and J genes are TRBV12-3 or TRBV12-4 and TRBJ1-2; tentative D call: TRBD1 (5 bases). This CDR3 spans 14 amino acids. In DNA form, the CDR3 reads TGTGCCAGCAGTCCACAGGAAGCCCCCTATGGCTACAACTTC. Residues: CASSPQEAPYGYNF.

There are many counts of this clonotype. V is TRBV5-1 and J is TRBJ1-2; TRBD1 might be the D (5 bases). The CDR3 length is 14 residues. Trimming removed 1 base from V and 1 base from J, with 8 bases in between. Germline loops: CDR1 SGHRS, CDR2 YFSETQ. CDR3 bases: TGCGCCAGCAGCTTGCCGGGGGATAACTATGGCTACACCTTC. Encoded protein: CASSLPGDNYGYTF.

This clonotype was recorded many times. DNA for the CDR3: TGTGCCAGCAGTAGACAGGGTAGTGGCACCGGGGAGCTGTTTTTT. Translated, it gives CASSRQGSGTGELFF. The chain employs TRBV2 and TRBJ2-2; 7 bases align to TRBD1. This CDR3 has 15 amino acids. CDR1 is SNHLY and CDR2 is FYNNEI in the germline V gene. Losses at the gene ends were 5 bases for V and 4 bases for J; bases not matched to a gene: 7.

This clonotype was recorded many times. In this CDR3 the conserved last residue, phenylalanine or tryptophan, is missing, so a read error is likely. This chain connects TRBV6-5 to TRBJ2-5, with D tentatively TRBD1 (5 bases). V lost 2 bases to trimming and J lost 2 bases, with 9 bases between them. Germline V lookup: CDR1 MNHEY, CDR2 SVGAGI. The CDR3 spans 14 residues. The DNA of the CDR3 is TGTGCCAGCAGTTACGGGGCAGGGCAAGAGACCCAGTACCTC. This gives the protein CASSYGAGQETQYL.

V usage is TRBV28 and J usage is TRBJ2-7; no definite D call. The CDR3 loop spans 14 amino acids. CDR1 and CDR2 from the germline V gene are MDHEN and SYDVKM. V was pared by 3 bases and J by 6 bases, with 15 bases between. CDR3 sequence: CASSFRLGSGEQYF. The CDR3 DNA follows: TGTGCCAGCAGTTTTCGGCTAGGCTCGGGCGAGCAGTACTTC. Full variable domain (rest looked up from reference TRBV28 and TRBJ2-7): DVKVTQSSRYLVKRTGEKVFLECVQDMDHENMFWYRQDPGLGLRLIYFSYDVKMKEKGDIPEGYSVSREKKERFSLILESASTNQTSMYLCASSFRLGSGEQYFGPGTRLTVT.

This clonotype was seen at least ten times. CDR3 nucleotide sequence: TGCGCCAGCAGCTTGAGGACAGCTACGGAGGGCACTGAAGCTTTCTTT. It translates to CASSLRTATEGTEAFF. The J gene is TRBJ1-1, the V gene TRBV5-1; D might be TRBD1 (6 bases). The CDR3 length is 16 residues. Trimming removed 1 base from V and 4 bases from J, with 17 bases in between. Germline loops: CDR1 SGHRS, CDR2 YFSETQ.

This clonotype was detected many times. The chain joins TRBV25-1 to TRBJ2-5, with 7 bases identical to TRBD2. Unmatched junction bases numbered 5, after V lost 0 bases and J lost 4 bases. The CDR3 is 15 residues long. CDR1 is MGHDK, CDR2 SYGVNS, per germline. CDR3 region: CASSEYAGVGETQYF. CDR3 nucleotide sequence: TGTGCCAGCAGTGAATATGCGGGAGTTGGAGAGACCCAGTACTTC.

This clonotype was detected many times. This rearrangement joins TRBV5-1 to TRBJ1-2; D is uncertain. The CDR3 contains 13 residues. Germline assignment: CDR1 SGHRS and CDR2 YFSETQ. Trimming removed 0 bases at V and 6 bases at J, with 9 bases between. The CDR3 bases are TGCGCCAGCAGCTTGGCACGGTCTCATGGCTACACCTTC. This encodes CASSLARSHGYTF.

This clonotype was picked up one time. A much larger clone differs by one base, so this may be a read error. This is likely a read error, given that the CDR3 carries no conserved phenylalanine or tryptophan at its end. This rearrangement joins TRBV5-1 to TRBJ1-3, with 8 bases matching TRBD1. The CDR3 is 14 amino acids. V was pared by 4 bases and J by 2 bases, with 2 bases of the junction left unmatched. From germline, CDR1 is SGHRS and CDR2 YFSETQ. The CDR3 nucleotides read TGCGCCAGCAGCATACAGGGGGCTGGAAACACCATATATTCT. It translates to CASSIQGAGNTIYS.

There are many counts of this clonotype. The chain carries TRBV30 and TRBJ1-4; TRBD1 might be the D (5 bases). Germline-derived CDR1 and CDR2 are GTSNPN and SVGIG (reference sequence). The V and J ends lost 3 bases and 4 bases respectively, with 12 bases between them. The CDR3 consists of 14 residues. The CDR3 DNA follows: TGTGCCTGGAGAGACCGGGACTATAATGAAAAACTGTTTTTT. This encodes CAWRDRDYNEKLFF. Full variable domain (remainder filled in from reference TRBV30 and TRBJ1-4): SQTIHQWPATLVQPVGSPLSLECTVEGTSNPNLYWYRQAAGRGLQLLFYSVGIGQISSEVPQNLSASRPQDRQFILSSKKLLLSDSGFYLCAWRDRDYNEKLFFGSGTQLSVL.

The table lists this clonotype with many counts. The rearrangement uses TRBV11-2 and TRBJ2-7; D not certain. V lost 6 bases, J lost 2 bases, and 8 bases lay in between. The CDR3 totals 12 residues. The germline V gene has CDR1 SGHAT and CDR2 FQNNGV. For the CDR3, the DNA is TGTGCCAGCAGTCAAAGGACCTACGAGCAGTACTTC. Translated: CASSQRTYEQYF.